This TCR beta chain derives from a study of OX40 agonist ivuxolimab in advanced cancers. Whole-study findings and limits: Antigen specificity remained undetermined for the expanded peripheral T cells.

As regards this clone: Antigen specificity is unknown.

Individuals having autoimmune disease history or systemic immunosuppression were not enrolled. Germline loops: CDR1 SGHTS, CDR2 YDEGEE. The CDR3 totals 15 residues. Trimming cost V 1 base and J 0 bases, with 8 bases left between them. Some clones are missing from TCRdb's copy, which holds only in-frame ones; the method was immunoSEQ multiplex PCR. This table has some 40,000 clones, just under 95% appearing once. The sample here was CD4+ or CD8+ T cells sorted from blood, taken in a trial of the OX40 agonist ivuxolimab. This chain links TRBV5-8 with TRBJ1-5; D is undetermined. The receptor comes from an adult with an advanced solid tumor such as melanoma, head and neck, liver or kidney cancer. CDR3 sequence: CASSLQPYSNQPQHF. The DNA of the CDR3 is TGTGCCAGCAGCTTGCAGCCTTATAGCAATCAGCCCCAGCATTTT.